This TCR beta chain was sequenced during a study of regulatory T cells in long-lasting Graves disease listed by TCRdb under 2021. Looking at the study overall: Antithyroid drugs had been taken for less than 3 months by newly diagnosed Graves' disease patients. Persistent Graves' disease patients were compared with newly diagnosed Graves' disease patients by peripheral blood TCR sequencing and RNA sequencing. The study was registered as a clinical trial and conducted in China. A total of roughly 33 samples underwent TCR sequencing: about 13 from persistent and approximately 20 from newly diagnosed Graves' disease patients. Findings and caveats that apply to the study as a whole: Only the TCR beta chain was sequenced and analyzed. The small sample size was acknowledged by the authors as a limitation that may reduce accuracy. The study examined only peripheral blood because the primary lesion, thyroid tissue, could not be accessed. Persistent Graves' disease patients showed lower TCR Shannon entropy and fewer highly expanded clones than newly diagnosed patients, suggesting clonal expansion. A larger number of public clonotypes was shared among persistent patients (about 2,700) than among newly diagnosed patients (approximately 930). Persistent disease showed preferential use of TRBV28, TRBJ1-2 and TRBJ2-5, whereas newly diagnosed disease favored TRBV20-1 and TRBJ2-1.

Inclusive of the bounding cysteine and phenylalanine, the CDR3 is 15 residues long. The only DNA kept is the CDR3, 45 bases in frame from the first base. V is cut back by 6 bases and J by 7 bases, with 9 bases in the junction unmatched. CDR1 and CDR2, per the germline V gene, are MDHEN and SYDVKM. Read against the paper, the sample's time point label means: newly diagnosed GD, antithyroid drugs for less than 3 months. RNA was extracted from PBMCs in TRIzol for both TCR sequencing and RNA sequencing. The diagnosis of Graves' disease was made according to American Thyroid Association guidelines. Patients for the study were recruited at an endocrinology department in Xi'an, China. From each patient, around 9.3 milliliters of peripheral blood was collected into an EDTA anticoagulant tube. Ficoll Paque Plus density gradient separation was used to isolate PBMCs, and no further T cell sorting was done. An Agilent 2100 Bioanalyzer and agarose gel were used to check RNA quality, and a NanoDrop 2000 was used to measure RNA concentration.

Many counts were recorded for this clonotype. This receptor's antigen is unknown. One base away there is no much larger clone; base qualities are not given. Library creation used multiplex PCR. This sample was sequenced with an Illumina HiSeq 4000. TCR beta libraries were built with iRepertoire HTBI primers and Arm-PCR amplification of CDR3 regions. Before sequencing, the PCR products underwent gel purification. Per the authors' processing: Gene usage analysis of CDR3 amino acid clonotypes relied on the 60 to 65 TRBV and 14 TRBJ segments identified across samples. COPE and FqMerger were used to merge filtered high-quality paired reads into contigs. Contigs were aligned with BLAST to IMGT TRBV, TRBD and TRBJ reference genes, and CDR3 was defined per IMGT. Highly expanded clones were defined as clonotypes with a frequency above 0.1%. Repertoire diversity was measured by Shannon entropy, and V-J evenness by the Gini coefficient. Public clonotypes were defined as clonotypes shared by more than one individual. TCRdb took the public reads, trimmed them with fastp at Q25, ran MiXCR for clone calling and kept in-frame beta chains. Every entry covers one CDR3 protein and lists the most common genes and DNA from its rows. What appears here as the V and J calls and clone size reflects TCRdb's work, not the paper's. This sample lists over 350,000 distinct CDR3 sequences; around 13% were detected once. Of the sample, roughly a sixth falls within the top ten clones.

The same data also contributed to another study, on T cells in Graves' hyperthyroidism and ophthalmopathy. As the second study states: Stable Graves' hyperthyroidism was defined as no progression to ophthalmopathy during 18 months of follow-up. The hyperthyroidism patients were between 18 and 65 years old and newly diagnosed, with a disease duration of less than 2 months. Patients with uncontrolled infections, other autoimmune diseases, pregnancy or lactation were excluded. Diagnoses relied on clinical symptoms, serum thyroxine and TRAb, thyroid ultrasound and orbital computed tomography. The first round of RT-PCR for the TCR CDR3 was performed with the HTBI primer set and the Qiagen OneStep RT-PCR kit. Blood samples also contained most of the expanded thyroid clonotypes (frequency above 0.001), which suggests that blood repertoires may reflect thyroid immune responses. A model built on a 13 V-J signature distinguished ophthalmopathy from stable hyperthyroidism, reaching 87.88% sensitivity and about 81% specificity in cross-validation and 80%/75% in testing. In validation, progression to ophthalmopathy was predicted by the model with 70.59% sensitivity and nearly 75% specificity, a median of about 6.4 months before onset. A discovery cohort of about a hundred patients, roughly 45 with Graves' ophthalmopathy and 55 to 65 with stable Graves' hyperthyroidism, was used to find distinguishing TCR V-J signatures. An independent validation cohort of around 19 hyperthyroidism patients and about 15 patients who later progressed to ophthalmopathy tested prospective prediction of ophthalmopathy. The roughly 91 discovery patients were randomly divided into training and test sets at a 7:3 ratio. In addition, the study compared T-cell repertoires in thyroid tissue and in blood from five or six Graves' hyperthyroidism patients. After blood sampling, hyperthyroidism patients were treated with methimazole at a starting dose of 30 mg daily, and ophthalmopathy patients were treated with high-dose intravenous methylprednisolone. A second multiplex PCR round built the libraries, followed by size selection and purification. Paired-end sequencing of the libraries was performed with 100 bp reads on an Illumina HiSeq2000. SOAPnuke was used to process the raw data, with reads discarded if the reads contained adapters or uncalled bases, had a mean Phred below 15, or lacked an exact constant-primer or identifier match. High-quality paired reads were merged using COPE v1.2.5, and each unique nucleotide sequence was defined as a clonotype. MiTCR v1.1 was used to align clonotypes to the IMGT TRBV, TRBD and TRBJ reference segments. The analysis included only V-J combinations with a frequency above 0.0001, which together covered 99% to 99.2% of the repertoires. The TCS score was defined as F50 (clonal expansion) divided by E x V (chaos), with BLOSUM62-based TCRdist calculated between CDR3 peptides within each V-J. Welch's t-statistics and random forest reduced around 520 V-J features to 10 to 15, which were used in a naive Bayes classifier (R e1071). Sample size was not statistically predetermined, and blinding of investigators to group allocation was not performed. TCR Vbeta CDR3 sequencing of 130 to 150 peripheral blood samples (approximately 44 ophthalmopathy, under 80 hyperthyroidism and approximately 17 progressor patients) is reported in the paper.

The sequence derives from a woman between 45 and 65 years old with Graves disease. Donor details come from another sample of the same person, matched by shared clones. The sequence links TRBV28 to TRBJ2-1, with 10 bases matching TRBD2. Source: peripheral blood mononuclear cells (PBMCs), taken at new diagnosis, from a patient treated with antithyroid drugs. The nucleotide sequence is TGTGCCAGCAGACAAAGACTAGCGGGCAATAATGAGCAGTTCTTC. This sequence encodes CASRQRLAGNNEQFF.